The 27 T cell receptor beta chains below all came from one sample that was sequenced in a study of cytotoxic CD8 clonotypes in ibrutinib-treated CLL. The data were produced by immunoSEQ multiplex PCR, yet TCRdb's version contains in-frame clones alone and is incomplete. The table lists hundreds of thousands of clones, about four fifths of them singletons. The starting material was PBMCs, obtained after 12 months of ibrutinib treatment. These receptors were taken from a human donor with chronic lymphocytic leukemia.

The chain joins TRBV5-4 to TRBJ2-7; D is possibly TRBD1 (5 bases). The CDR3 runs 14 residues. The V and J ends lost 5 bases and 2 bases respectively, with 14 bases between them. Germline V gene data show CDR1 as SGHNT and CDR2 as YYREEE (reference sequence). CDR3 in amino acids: CASRQMVGPYEQYF. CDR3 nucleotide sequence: TGTGCCAGCAGGCAAATGGTGGGGCCCTACGAGCAGTACTTC.

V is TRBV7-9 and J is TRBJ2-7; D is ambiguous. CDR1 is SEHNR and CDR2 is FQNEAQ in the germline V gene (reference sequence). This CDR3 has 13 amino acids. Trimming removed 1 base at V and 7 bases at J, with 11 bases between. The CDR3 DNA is TGTGCCAGCAGCTTAGTCGGTGTTGGGGAGCAGTACTTC. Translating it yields CASSLVGVGEQYF.

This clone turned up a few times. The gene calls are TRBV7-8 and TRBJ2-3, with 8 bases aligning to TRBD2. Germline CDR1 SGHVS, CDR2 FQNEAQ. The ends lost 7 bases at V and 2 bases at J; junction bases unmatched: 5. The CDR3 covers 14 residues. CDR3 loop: CASTRGGPTDTQYF. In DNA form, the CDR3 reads TGTGCCAGCACCCGCGGGGGGCCCACAGATACGCAGTATTTT.

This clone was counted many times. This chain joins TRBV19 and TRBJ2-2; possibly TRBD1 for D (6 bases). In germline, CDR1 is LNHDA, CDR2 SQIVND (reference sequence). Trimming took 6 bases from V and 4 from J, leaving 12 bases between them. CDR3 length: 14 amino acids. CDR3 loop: CASRFTTGTGELFF. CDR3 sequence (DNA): TGTGCCAGTAGATTTACGACAGGCACCGGGGAGCTGTTTTTT. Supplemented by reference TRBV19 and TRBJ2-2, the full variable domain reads DGGITQSPKYLFRKEGQNVTLSCEQNLNHDAMYWYRQDPGQGLRLIYYSQIVNDFQKGDIAEGYSVSREKKESFPLTVTSAQKNPTAFYLCASRFTTGTGELFFGEGSRLTVL.

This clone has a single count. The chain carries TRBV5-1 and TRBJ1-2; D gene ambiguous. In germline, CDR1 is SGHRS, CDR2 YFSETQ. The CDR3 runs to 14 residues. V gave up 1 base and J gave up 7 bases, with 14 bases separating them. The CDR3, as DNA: TGCGCCAGCAGCTTGTTCGGTGTAGGCGGTGGCTACACCTTC. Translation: CASSLFGVGGGYTF. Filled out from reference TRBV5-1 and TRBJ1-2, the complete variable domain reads KAGVTQTPRYLIKTRGQQVTLSCSPISGHRSVSWYQQTPGQGLQFLFEYFSETQRNKGNFPGRFSGRQFSNSRSEMNVSTLELGDSALYLCASSLFGVGGGYTFGSGTRLTVV.

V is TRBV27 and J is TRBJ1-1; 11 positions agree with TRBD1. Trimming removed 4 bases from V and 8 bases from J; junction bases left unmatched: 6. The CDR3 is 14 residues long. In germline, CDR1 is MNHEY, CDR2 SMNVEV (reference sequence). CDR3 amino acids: CASSSQGQGAEAFF. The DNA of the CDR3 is TGTGCCAGCAGTTCCCAAGGACAGGGGGCGGAAGCTTTCTTT.

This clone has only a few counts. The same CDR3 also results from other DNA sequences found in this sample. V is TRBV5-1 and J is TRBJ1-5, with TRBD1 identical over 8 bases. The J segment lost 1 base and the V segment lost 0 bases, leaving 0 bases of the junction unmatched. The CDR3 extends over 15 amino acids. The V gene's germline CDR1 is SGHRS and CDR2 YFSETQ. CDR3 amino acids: CASSLGQGSNQPQHF. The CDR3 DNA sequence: TGCGCCAGCAGCTTGGGACAGGGGAGCAATCAGCCCCAGCATTTT. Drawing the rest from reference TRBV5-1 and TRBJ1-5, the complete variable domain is KAGVTQTPRYLIKTRGQQVTLSCSPISGHRSVSWYQQTPGQGLQFLFEYFSETQRNKGNFPGRFSGRQFSNSRSEMNVSTLELGDSALYLCASSLGQGSNQPQHFGDGTRLSIL.

DNA of the CDR3: TGTGCCAGCAGCCAAGAGATTCAACTAGCGGGGGGGCAAGAGACCCAGTACTTC. It codes for CASSQEIQLAGGQETQYF. This sequence joins TRBV4-2 and TRBJ2-5, with 13 bases aligning to TRBD2. Germline loops: CDR1 LGHNA, CDR2 YNFKEQ. V shed 0 bases and J 2 bases; nucleotides not matched to a gene: 6. CDR3 length equals 18 residues.

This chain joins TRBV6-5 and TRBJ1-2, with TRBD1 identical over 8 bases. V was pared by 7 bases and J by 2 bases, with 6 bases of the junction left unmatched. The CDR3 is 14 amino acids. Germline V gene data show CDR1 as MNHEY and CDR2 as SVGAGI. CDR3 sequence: CASNDAGGNYGYTF. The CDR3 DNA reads TGTGCCAGCAACGACGCAGGGGGCAACTATGGCTACACCTTC.

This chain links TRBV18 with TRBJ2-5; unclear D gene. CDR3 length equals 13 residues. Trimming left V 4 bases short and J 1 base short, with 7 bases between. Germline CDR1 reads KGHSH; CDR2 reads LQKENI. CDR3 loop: CASSREFQETQYF. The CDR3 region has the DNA TGTGCCAGCTCACGAGAATTCCAAGAGACCCAGTACTTC.

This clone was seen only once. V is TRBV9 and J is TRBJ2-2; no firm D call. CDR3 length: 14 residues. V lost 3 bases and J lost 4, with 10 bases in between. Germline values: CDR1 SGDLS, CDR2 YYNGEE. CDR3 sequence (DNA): TGTGCCAGCAGCGGGTCGGGTGTCACCGGGGAGCTGTTTTTT. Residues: CASSGSGVTGELFF.

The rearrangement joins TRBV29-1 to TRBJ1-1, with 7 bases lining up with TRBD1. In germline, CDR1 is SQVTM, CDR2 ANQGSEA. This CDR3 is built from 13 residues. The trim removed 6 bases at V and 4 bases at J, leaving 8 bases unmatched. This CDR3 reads CSVIPAGGTEAFF. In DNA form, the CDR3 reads TGCAGCGTAATACCCGCAGGGGGCACTGAAGCTTTCTTT. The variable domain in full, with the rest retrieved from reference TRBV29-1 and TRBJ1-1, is SAVISQKPSRDICQRGTSLTIQCQVDSQVTMMFWYRQQPGQSLTLIATANQGSEATYESGFVIDKFPISRPNLTFSTLTVSNMSPEDSSIYLCSVIPAGGTEAFFGQGTRLTVV.

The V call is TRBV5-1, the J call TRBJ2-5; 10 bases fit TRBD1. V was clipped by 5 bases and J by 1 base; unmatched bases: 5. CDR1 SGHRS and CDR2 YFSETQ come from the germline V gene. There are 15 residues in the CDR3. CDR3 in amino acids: CASSPGTGAQETQYF. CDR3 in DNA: TGCGCCAGCAGTCCCGGGACAGGGGCCCAAGAGACCCAGTACTTC.

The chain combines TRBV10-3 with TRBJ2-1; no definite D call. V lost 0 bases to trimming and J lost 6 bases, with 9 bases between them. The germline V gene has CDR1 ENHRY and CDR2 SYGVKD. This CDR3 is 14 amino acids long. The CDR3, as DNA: TGTGCCATCAGTGAGTCGAAGACGAGCAATGAGCAGTTCTTC. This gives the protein CAISESKTSNEQFF.

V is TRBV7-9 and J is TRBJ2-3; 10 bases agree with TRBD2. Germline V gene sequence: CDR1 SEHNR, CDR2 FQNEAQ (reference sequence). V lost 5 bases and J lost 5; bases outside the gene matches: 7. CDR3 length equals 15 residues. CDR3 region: CASSLTSGKVDTQYF. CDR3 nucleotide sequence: TGTGCCAGCAGCCTAACTAGCGGGAAAGTAGATACGCAGTATTTT.

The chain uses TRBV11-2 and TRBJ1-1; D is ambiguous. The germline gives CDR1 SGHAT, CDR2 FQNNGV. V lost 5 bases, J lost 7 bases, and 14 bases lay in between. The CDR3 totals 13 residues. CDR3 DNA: TGTGCCAGCAGCATTAAAGCCGTCTTTGAAGCTTTCTTT. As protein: CASSIKAVFEAFF.

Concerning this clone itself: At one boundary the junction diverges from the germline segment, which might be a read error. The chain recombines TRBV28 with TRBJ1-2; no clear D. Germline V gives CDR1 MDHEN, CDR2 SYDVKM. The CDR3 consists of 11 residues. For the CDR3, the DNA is TGTGCCAGCAGTTTACAGCGGGGTCAGGACTTC. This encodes CASSLQRGQDF.

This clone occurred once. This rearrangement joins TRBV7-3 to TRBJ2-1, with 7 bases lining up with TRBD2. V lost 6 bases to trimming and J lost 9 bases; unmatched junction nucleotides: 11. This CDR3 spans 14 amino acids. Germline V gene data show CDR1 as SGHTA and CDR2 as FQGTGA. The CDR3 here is CASSPGLGSSEQFF. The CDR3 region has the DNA TGTGCCAGCAGTCCCGGACTAGGTTCAAGTGAGCAGTTCTTC.

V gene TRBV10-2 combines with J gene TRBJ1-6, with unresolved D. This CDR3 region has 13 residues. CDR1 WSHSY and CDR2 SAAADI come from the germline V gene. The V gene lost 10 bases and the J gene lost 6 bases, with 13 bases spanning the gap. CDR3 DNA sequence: TGCGCCAACCGACGGGATTTTAATTCACCCCTCCACTTT. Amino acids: CANRRDFNSPLHF.

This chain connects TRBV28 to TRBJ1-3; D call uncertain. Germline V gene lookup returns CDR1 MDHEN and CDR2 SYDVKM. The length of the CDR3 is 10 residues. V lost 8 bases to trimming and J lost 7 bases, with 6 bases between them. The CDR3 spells CASLGNTIYF. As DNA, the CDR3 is TGTGCCAGCCTTGGGAACACCATATATTTT. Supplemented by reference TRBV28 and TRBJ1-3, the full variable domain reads DVKVTQSSRYLVKRTGEKVFLECVQDMDHENMFWYRQDPGLGLRLIYFSYDVKMKEKGDIPEGYSVSREKKERFSLILESASTNQTSMYLCASLGNTIYFGEGSWLTVV.

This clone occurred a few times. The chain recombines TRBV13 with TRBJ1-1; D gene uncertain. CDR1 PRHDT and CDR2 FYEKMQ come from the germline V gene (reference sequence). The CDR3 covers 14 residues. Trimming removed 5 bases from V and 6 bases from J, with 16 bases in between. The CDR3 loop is CASSPRFGWAEAFF. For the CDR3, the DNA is TGTGCCAGCAGCCCTCGTTTTGGGTGGGCTGAAGCTTTCTTT.

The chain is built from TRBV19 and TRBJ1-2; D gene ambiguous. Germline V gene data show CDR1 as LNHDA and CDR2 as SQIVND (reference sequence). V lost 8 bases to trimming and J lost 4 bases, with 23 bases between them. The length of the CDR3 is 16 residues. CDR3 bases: TGTGCCAGTGACCCGGGAGGACCCCACGCGACCTATGGCTACACCTTC. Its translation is CASDPGGPHATYGYTF.

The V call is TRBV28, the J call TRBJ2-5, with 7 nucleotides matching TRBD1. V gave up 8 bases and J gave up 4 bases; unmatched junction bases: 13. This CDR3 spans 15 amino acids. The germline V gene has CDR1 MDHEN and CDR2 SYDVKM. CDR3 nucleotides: TGTGCCAGCCGCCATTCAGGGACAGTTCCAGAGACCCAGTACTTC. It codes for CASRHSGTVPETQYF.

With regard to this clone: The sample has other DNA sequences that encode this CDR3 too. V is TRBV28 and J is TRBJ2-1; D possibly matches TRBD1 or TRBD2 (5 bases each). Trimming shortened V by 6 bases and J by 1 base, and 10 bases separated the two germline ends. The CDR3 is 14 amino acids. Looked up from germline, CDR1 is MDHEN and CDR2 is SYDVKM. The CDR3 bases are TGTGCCAGCAGCATTGGGGGTTCCTACAATGAGCAGTTCTTC. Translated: CASSIGGSYNEQFF.

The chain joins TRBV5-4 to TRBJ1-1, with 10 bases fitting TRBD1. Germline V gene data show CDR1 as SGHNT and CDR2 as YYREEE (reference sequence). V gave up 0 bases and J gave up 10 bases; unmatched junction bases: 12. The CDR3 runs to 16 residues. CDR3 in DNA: TGTGCCAGCAGCTTGGCCGGGACAGGGGTAGGGGGAGGAGCTTTCTTT. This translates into CASSLAGTGVGGGAFF.

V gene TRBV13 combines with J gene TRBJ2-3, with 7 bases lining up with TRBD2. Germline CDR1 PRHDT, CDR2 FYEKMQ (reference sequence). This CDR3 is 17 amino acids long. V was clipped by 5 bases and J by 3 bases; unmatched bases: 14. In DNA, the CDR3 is TGTGCCAGCAGCCTCACGAGGGAGGGAGGGGTAACAGATACGCAGTATTTT. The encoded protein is CASSLTREGGVTDTQYF. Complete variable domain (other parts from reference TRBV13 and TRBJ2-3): AAGVIQSPRHLIKEKRETATLKCYPIPRHDTVYWYQQGPGQDPQFLISFYEKMQSDKGSIPDRFSAQQFSDYHSELNMSSLELGDSALYFCASSLTREGGVTDTQYFGPGTRLTVL.

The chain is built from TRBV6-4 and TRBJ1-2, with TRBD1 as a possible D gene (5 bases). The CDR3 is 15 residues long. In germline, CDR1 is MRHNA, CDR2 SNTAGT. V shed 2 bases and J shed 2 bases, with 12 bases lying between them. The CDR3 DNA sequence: TGTGCCAGCAGTGACCAACCCGGGGCAAACTATGGCTACACCTTC. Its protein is CASSDQPGANYGYTF.